A selection of T cell receptor beta chains follows, all from one sample in a study of post-analysis software for immune sequencing data. One entry per CDR3 protein, called by TCRdb with MiXCR from the PCR reads. The table includes about 160,000 distinct CDR3 sequences, approximately 35% detected once. The sample consisted of blood, taken after autologous hematopoietic stem cell transplantation. These receptors all come from a girl aged 5 to 17 with multiple sclerosis. Each CDR3 is given with its conserved first and last residue. The order of the fields is clone size, D gene, V gene, J gene, CDR3 protein, CDR3 DNA. A D gene is named only where the DNA matches it firmly. Rows may omit the clone size; those that give it use once, few, many or a size class.

-,TRBD2,TRBV12-3/TRBV12-4,TRBJ2-2,CASSARVSGRRPGELFF,TGTGCCAGCAGCGCGAGAGTAAGCGGGAGAAGGCCCGGGGAGCTGTTTTTT
many,TRBD2,TRBV12-3/TRBV12-4,TRBJ2-7,CASSLQLAGSYEQYF,TGTGCCAGCAGTTTACAGCTAGCGGGATCCTACGAGCAGTACTTC
-,-,TRBV20-1,TRBJ2-7,CSARKGRESYEQYF,TGCAGTGCTCGTAAAGGGCGGGAAAGCTACGAGCAGTACTTC
few,-,TRBV18,TRBJ2-7,CASSPSRLAYEQYF,TGTGCCAGCTCACCCAGCCGACTGGCCTACGAGCAGTACTTC
few,TRBD1,TRBV7-9,TRBJ2-7,CASSPGTGRYEQYF,TGTGCCAGCAGCCCCGGGACAGGGAGGTACGAGCAGTACTTC
-,TRBD1,TRBV6-2/TRBV6-3,TRBJ1-5,CASSPTGAPFQPQHF,TGTGCCAGCAGCCCGACAGGGGCGCCCTTTCAGCCCCAGCATTTT
few,TRBD2,TRBV7-2,TRBJ2-3,CASSLTSGRVVTDTQYF,TGTGCCAGCAGCTTGACTAGCGGGAGGGTGGTAACAGATACGCAGTATTTT
-,TRBD1,TRBV29-1,TRBJ1-2,CSVKTGGSGYTF,TGCAGCGTGAAGACAGGGGGCTCGGGCTACACCTTC
few,-,TRBV20-1,TRBJ2-1,CSARGSGRPFF,TGCAGTGCTAGAGGGTCGGGACGGCCGTTCTTC
few,TRBD1,TRBV14,TRBJ2-7,CASSTGQGDEQYF,TGTGCCAGCAGTACCGGACAGGGGGACGAGCAGTACTTC
once,TRBD2,TRBV7-3,TRBJ2-1,CASSLTQLAPNEQFF,TGTGCCAGCAGCTTAACCCAACTAGCGCCTAATGAGCAGTTCTTC
few,-,TRBV9,TRBJ1-5,CASSALPRQVNQPQHF,TGTGCCAGCAGCGCCCTACCCCGACAGGTCAATCAGCCCCAGCATTTT
-,-,TRBV21-1,TRBJ2-7,CASSERRPGLAGVVSYEQYF,TGTGCCAGCAGCGAAAGAAGACCGGGACTAGCGGGAGTAGTAAGCTACGAGCAGTACTTC
-,TRBD1,TRBV27,TRBJ1-2,CASSLGGGTGYGYTF,TGTGCCAGCAGTTTAGGAGGGGGCACGGGCTATGGCTACACCTTC
-,-,TRBV9,TRBJ2-1,CASSAAGGEQFF,TGTGCCAGCAGCGCCGCCGGAGGAGAGCAGTTCTTC
-,TRBD1,TRBV29-1,TRBJ1-1,CSVEATGGRTEAFF,TGCAGCGTTGAAGCGACAGGGGGTCGCACTGAAGCTTTCTTT
few,TRBD2,TRBV7-2,TRBJ2-3,CASSLEASGSTDTQYF,TGTGCCAGCAGCCTAGAAGCTAGCGGGAGCACAGATACGCAGTATTTT
-,-,TRBV12-3/TRBV12-4,TRBJ1-2,CASSLAAANGYTF,TGTGCCAGCAGTTTGGCGGCAGCTAATGGCTACACCTTC
-,-,TRBV29-1,TRBJ2-7,CSVGAQVDEQYF,TGCAGCGTGGGTGCCCAGGTAGACGAGCAGTACTTC
-,-,TRBV3-1,TRBJ2-7,CASSQAFDRVYEQYF,TGTGCCAGCAGCCAAGCCTTTGACAGAGTATACGAGCAGTACTTC
-,-,TRBV29-1,TRBJ2-5,CSAETVWDRDTGQETQYF,TGCAGCGCTGAAACCGTGTGGGACCGGGACACCGGACAAGAGACCCAGTACTTC
-,TRBD2,TRBV5-6,TRBJ2-1,CANSWVGGAGVYNEQFF,TGTGCCAACAGCTGGGTAGGAGGAGCGGGAGTTTACAATGAGCAGTTCTTC
few,-,TRBV12-3/TRBV12-4,TRBJ2-5,CASSRSERGQYF,TGTGCCAGCAGTCGATCGGAGAGGGGGCAGTACTTC
many,TRBD1,TRBV12-3/TRBV12-4,TRBJ2-1,CASSLRDSYNEQFF,TGTGCCAGCAGTTTGAGGGACAGCTACAATGAGCAGTTCTTC
-,TRBD2,TRBV3-1,TRBJ2-1,CASSQGTSGSAGQFF,TGTGCCAGCAGCCAAGGGACTAGCGGGTCGGCCGGGCAGTTCTTC
-,TRBD2,TRBV25-1,TRBJ2-3,CASSPPGLAADTQYF,TGTGCCAGCAGTCCACCGGGACTAGCCGCAGATACGCAGTATTTT
-,TRBD1,TRBV7-9,TRBJ2-7,CASSAEAGGEHNEQYF,TGTGCCAGCAGCGCAGAAGCAGGGGGCGAACACAATGAGCAGTACTTC